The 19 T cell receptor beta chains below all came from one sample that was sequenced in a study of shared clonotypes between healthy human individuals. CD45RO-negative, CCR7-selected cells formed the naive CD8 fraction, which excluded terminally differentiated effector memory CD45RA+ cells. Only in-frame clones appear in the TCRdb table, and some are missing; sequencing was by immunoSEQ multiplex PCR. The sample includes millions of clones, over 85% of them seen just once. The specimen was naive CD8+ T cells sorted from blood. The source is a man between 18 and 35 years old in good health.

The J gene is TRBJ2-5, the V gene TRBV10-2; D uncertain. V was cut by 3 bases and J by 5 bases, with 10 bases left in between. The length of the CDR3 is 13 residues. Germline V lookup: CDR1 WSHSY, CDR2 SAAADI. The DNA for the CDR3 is TGCGCCAGCAGTGATGATCCCCACGAGACCCAGTACTTC. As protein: CASSDDPHETQYF.

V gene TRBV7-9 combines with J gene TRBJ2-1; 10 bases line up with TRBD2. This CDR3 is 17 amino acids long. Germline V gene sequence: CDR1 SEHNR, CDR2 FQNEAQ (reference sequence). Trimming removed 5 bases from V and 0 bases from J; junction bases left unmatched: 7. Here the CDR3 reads CASSDPTSGVSYNEQFF. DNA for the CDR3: TGTGCCAGCAGCGACCCAACTAGCGGGGTCTCCTACAATGAGCAGTTCTTC.

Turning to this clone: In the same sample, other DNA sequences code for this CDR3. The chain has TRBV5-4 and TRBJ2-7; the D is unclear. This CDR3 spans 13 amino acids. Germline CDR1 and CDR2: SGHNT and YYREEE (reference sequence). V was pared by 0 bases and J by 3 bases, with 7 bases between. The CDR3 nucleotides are TGTGCCAGCAGCTTGGGTCTGGGCTACGAGCAGTACTTC. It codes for CASSLGLGYEQYF.

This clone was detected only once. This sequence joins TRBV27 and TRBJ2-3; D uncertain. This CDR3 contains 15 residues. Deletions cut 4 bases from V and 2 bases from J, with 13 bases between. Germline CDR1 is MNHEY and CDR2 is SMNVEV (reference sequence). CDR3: CASSSLAAYTDTQYF. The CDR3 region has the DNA TGTGCCAGCAGTTCCCTCGCCGCCTACACAGATACGCAGTATTTT.

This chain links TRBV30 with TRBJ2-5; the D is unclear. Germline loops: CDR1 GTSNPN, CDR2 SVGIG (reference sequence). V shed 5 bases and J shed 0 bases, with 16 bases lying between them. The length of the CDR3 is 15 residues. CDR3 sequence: CAWDKRRPYQETQYF. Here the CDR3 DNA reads TGTGCCTGGGATAAAAGACGGCCTTACCAAGAGACCCAGTACTTC.

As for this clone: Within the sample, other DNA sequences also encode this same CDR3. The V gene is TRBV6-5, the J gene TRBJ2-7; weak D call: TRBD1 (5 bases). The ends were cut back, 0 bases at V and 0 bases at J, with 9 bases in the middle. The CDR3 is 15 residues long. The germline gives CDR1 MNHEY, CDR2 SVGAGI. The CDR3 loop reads CASSYSTASSYEQYF. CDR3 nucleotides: TGTGCCAGCAGTTACTCGACAGCGAGCTCCTACGAGCAGTACTTC.

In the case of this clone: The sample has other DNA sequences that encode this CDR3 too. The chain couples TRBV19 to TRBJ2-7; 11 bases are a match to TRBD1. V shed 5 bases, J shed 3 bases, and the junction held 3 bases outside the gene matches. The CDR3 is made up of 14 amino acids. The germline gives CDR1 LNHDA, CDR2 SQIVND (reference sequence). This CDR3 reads CASSPGTGGYEQYF. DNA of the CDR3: TGTGCCAGTAGTCCAGGGACAGGGGGCTACGAGCAGTACTTC.

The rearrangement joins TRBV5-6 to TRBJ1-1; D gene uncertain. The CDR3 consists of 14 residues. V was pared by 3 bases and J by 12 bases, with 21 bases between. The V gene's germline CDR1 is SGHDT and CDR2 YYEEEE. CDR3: CASSSNLGSYSTFF. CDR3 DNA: TGTGCCAGCAGCTCAAATTTAGGGAGTTACTCAACTTTCTTT.

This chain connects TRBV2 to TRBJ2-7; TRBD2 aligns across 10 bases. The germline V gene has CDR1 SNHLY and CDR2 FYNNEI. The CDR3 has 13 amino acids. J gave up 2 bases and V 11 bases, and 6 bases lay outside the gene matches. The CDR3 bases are TGTGCCTTAGGACTAGCGGATGCCTACGAGCAGTACTTC. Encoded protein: CALGLADAYEQYF.

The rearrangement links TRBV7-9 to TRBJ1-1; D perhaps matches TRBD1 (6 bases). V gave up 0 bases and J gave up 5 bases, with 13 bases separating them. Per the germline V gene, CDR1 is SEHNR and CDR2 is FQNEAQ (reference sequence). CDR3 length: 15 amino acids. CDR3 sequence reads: CASSLATGPETEAFF. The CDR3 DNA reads TGTGCCAGCAGCTTAGCTACAGGGCCCGAGACTGAAGCTTTCTTT.

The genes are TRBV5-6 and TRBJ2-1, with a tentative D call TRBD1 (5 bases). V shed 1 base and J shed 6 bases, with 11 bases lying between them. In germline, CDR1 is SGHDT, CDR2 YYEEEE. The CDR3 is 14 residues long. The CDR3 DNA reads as TGTGCCAGCAGCTTGTTCGCAGGGCGCAATGAGCAGTTCTTC. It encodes CASSLFAGRNEQFF.

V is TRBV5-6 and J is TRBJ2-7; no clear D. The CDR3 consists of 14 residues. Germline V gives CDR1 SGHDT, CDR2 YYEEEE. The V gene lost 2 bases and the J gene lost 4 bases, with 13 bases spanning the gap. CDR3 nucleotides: TGTGCCAGCAGCTTAGTTGAGACCGAATACGAGCAGTACTTC. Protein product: CASSLVETEYEQYF.

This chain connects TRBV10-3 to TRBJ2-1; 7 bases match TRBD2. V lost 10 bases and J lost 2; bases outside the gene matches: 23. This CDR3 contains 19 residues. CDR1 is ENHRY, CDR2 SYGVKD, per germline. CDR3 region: CATLFSGGAGDFTYNEQFF. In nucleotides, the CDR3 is TGTGCCACCCTATTCAGTGGGGGTGCGGGAGATTTCACCTACAATGAGCAGTTCTTC.

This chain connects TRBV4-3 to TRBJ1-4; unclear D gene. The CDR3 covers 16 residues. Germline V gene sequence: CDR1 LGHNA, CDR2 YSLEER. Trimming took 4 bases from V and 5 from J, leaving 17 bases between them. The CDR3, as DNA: TGCGCCAGCAGCCCGGATCTGATGGTCTCCAATGAAAAACTGTTTTTT. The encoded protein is CASSPDLMVSNEKLFF.

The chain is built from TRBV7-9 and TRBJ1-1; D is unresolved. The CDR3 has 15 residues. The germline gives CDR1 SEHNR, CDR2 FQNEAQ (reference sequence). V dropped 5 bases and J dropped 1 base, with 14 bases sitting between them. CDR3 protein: CASSLTGVPNTEAFF. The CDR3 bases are TGTGCCAGCAGCCTAACGGGCGTTCCGAACACTGAAGCTTTCTTT.

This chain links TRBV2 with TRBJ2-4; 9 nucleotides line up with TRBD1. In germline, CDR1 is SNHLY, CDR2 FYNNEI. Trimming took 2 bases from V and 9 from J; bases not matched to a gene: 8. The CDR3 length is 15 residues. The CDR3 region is CASSEWGTGWGIQYF. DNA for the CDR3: TGTGCCAGCAGTGAATGGGGGACAGGGTGGGGCATTCAGTACTTC.

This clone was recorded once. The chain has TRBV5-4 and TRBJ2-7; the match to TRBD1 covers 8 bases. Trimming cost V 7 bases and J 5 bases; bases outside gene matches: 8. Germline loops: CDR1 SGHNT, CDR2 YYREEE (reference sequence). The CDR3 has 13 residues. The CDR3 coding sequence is TGTGCCAGCGGGTACAGGGGGAGCGACGAGCAGTACTTC. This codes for CASGYRGSDEQYF.

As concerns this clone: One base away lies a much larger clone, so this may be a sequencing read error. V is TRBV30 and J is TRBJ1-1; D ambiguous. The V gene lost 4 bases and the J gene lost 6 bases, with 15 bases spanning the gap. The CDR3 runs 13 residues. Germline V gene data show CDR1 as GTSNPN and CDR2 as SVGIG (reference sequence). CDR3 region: CAWTKGLDAEAFF. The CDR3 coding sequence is TGTGCCTGGACGAAGGGATTGGACGCTGAAGCTTTCTTT.

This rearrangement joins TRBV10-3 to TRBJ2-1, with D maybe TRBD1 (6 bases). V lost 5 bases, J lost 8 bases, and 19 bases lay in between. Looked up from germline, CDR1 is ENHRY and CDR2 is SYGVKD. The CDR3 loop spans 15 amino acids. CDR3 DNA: TGTGCCATCAGTCCTACAGGGTCCGCCGGGGATGAGCAGTTCTTC. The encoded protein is CAISPTGSAGDEQFF.